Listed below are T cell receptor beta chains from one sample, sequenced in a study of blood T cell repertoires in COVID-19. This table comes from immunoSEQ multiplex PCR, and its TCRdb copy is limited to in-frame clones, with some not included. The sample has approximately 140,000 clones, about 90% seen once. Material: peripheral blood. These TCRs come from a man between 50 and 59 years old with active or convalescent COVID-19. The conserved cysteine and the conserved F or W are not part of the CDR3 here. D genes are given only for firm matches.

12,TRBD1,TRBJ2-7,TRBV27,ASSRTGVEYEQY
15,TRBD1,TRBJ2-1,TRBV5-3,ARSRSSTGISYNEQF
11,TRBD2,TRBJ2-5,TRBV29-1,SVRTSSWETQY
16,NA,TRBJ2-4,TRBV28,ASSFAGRGKLAKNIQY
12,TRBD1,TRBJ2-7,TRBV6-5,ASNQGDSHYEQY
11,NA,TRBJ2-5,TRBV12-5,ASAPPGSETQY
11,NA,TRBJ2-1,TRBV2,ASASSSYNEQF
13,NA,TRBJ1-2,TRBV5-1,ASSFGGQGLDGYT
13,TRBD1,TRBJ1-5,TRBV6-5,ASSRDRGHNQPQH
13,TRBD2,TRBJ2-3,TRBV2,ASVTSGRIKDTQY
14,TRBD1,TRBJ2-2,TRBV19,ASSSPRTGMSGELF
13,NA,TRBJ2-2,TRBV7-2,ASSFWQGDTGELF
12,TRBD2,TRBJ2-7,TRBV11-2,ASSPAGGGYEQY
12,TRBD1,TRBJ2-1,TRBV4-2,ASSQGDRGNEQF
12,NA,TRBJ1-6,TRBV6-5,ASSPRGARSPLH
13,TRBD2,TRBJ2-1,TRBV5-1,ASSPGLAGANEQF
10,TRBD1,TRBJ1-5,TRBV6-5,ASSKTGGPQH
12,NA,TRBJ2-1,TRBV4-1,ASSQLTGSSEQF
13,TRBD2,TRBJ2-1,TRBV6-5,ASSPQGTRHNEQF
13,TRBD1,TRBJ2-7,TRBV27,ASRYGPRDSYEQY
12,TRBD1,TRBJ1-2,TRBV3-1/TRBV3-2,ASSLGQVNYGYT
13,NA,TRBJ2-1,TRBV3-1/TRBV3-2,ASSQASGTPWGQF
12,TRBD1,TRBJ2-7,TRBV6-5,ASRGRTGAYEQY
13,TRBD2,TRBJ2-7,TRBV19,ASSRGTSGSYEQY
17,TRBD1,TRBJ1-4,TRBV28,ASSPPRTGFGRGREKLF
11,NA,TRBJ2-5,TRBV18,ASSQQGGETQY
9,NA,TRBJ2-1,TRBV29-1,SGDLRNEQF
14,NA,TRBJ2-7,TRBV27,ASSLSAPSGAYEQY